Detailed here is one T cell receptor (beta chain). Its antigen is not identified. Method: immunoSEQ multiplex PCR; TCRdb's copy keeps in-frame clones and lacks some. The sample holds roughly 100,000 clones, 70% to 90% seen once. The entry originates in a study of T cell responses to AZD1222 COVID-19 vaccine. V gave up 3 bases and J gave up 6 bases, with 12 bases separating them. Per germline, CDR1 MNHEY and CDR2 SMNVEV (reference sequence). The CDR3 runs to 15 residues. Study outcomes and limitations: Recipients of two AZD1222 doses showed rising Spike-specific TCR breadth and depth.

The sequencing used peripheral blood, collected on day 0 of AZD1222 vaccination. The sequence derives from an adult in good health. This chain joins TRBV27 and TRBJ1-6, with D hard to call. The CDR3 region has the DNA TGTGCCAGCAGTTTTTTTGAAGATTTTAATTCACCCCTCCACTTT. This gives the protein CASSFFEDFNSPLHF.